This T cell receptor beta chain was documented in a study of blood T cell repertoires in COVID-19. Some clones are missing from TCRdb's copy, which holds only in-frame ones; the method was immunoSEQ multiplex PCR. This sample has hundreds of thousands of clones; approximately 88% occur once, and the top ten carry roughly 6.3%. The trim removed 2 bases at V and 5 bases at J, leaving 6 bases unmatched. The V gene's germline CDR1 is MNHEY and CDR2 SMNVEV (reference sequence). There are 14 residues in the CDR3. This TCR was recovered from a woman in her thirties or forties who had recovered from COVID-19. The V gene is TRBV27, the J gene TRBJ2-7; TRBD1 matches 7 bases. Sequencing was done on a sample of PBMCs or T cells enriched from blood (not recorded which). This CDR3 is CASSLRQGSDEQYF. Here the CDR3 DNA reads TGTGCCAGCAGTTTACGACAGGGATCGGACGAGCAGTACTTC.